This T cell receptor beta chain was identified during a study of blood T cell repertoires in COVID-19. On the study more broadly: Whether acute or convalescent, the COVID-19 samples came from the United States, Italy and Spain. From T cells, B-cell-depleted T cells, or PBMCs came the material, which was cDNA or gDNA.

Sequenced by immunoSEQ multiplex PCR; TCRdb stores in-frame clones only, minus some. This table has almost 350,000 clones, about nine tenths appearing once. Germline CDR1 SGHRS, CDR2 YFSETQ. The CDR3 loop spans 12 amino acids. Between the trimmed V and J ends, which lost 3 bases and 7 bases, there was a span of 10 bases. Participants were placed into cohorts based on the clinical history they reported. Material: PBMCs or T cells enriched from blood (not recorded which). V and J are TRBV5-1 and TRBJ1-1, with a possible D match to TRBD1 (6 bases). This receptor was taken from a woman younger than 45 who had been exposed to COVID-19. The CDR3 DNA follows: TGCGCCAGCAGCTGGGACAACGGTGAAGCTTTCTTT. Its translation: CASSWDNGEAFF.